A single sample gave rise to the 32 T cell receptor beta chains below, sequenced in a study of cytomegalovirus exposure and HLA in healthy donors. Amplification used 60 Vbeta primers and 13 Jbeta primers. The method was immunoSEQ multiplex PCR; TCRdb's version includes in-frame clones alone and lacks a portion of them. The sample yields under 150,000 clones, roughly 82% seen once. Material: PBMCs. The source of these receptors is a male donor in good health and CMV-seropositive.

Regarding this clone: An end of the junction differs from the germline gene, which may be a read error. The V gene is TRBV6-1, the J gene TRBJ2-4; D is undetermined. The CDR3 is 16 amino acids. From germline, CDR1 is MNHNS and CDR2 SASEGT. CDR3 region: CASSEAQAWVGNSQYF. CDR3 coding DNA: TGTGCCAGCAGTGAAGCTCAGGCTTGGGTCGGAAACAGTCAGTACTTC.

This clone was seen a single time. J is TRBJ1-5 and V is TRBV7-2; D is possibly TRBD1 (6 bases). Between the trimmed V and J ends, which lost 5 bases and 4 bases, there was a span of 9 bases. The CDR3 sequence is 13 residues long. Germline V gene data show CDR1 as SGHTA and CDR2 as FQGNSA. CDR3 in DNA: TGTGCCAGCAGCCAGGACAGAAATCAGCCCCAGCATTTT. It codes for CASSQDRNQPQHF.

This clone was recorded a few times. J is TRBJ2-1 and V is TRBV9; 11 nucleotides agree with TRBD2. The CDR3 has 20 residues. Germline lookup yields CDR1 SGDLS and CDR2 YYNGEE. Losses at the gene ends were 0 bases for V and 0 bases for J; bases not matched to a gene: 11. This CDR3 reads CASSVVGGGSGRGSYNEQFF. The CDR3 DNA is TGTGCCAGCAGCGTAGTTGGGGGAGGTAGCGGGAGGGGCTCCTACAATGAGCAGTTCTTC.

Only one count was recorded for this clone. V and J are TRBV7-2 and TRBJ2-2, with 9 positions matching TRBD2. Germline values: CDR1 SGHTA, CDR2 FQGNSA. The CDR3 has 15 residues. Trimming at V came to 6 bases and at J to 1 base, leaving 3 bases not matched to a gene. The CDR3 DNA reads TGTGCCAGCAGATTTAGCGGGAGGAACACCGGGGAGCTGTTTTTT. Its translation: CASRFSGRNTGELFF.

The J gene is TRBJ2-1, the V gene TRBV5-6; the D is unclear. From germline, CDR1 is SGHDT and CDR2 YYEEEE. This CDR3 contains 12 residues. V lost 3 bases, J lost 5 bases, and 6 bases lay in between. The CDR3 loop reads CASSSIHNEQFF. The CDR3 DNA reads TGTGCCAGCAGCTCCATCCACAATGAGCAGTTCTTC.

This rearrangement joins TRBV5-8 to TRBJ1-5, with TRBD1 as a possible D gene (6 bases). V shed 0 bases and J shed 0 bases, with 10 bases lying between them. This CDR3 region has 16 residues. Germline V gene data show CDR1 as SGHTS and CDR2 as YDEGEE. The CDR3 nucleotides read TGTGCCAGCAGCTTGGGACAGGCCTATAGCAATCAGCCCCAGCATTTT. As protein: CASSLGQAYSNQPQHF.

V gene TRBV7-3 combines with J gene TRBJ2-5; TRBD2 matches 11 bases. Germline lookup yields CDR1 SGHTA and CDR2 FQGTGA. This CDR3 region has 18 residues. V lost 5 bases to trimming and J lost 2 bases; unmatched junction nucleotides: 13. DNA for the CDR3: TGTGCCAGCAGCCAATTAGCGGGAGGGCCAGGGGGGCAAGAGACCCAGTACTTC. Translated, it gives CASSQLAGGPGGQETQYF.

The V gene is TRBV6-7, the J gene TRBJ1-5; D perhaps matches TRBD1 (6 bases). TRBV6-7 is identified as an open reading frame with a role that is uncertain. The V end lost 5 bases, the J end lost 0 bases, and 23 bases lay between the germline ends. The CDR3 runs to 19 residues. The CDR3 DNA follows: TGTGCCAGCAGTCTACCAAGGAGGGGGGGTCGCTATAGCAATCAGCCCCAGCATTTT. Translation: CASSLPRRGGRYSNQPQHF.

This chain connects TRBV7-3 to TRBJ2-3; 13 nucleotides align to TRBD2. The CDR3 is 16 amino acids. V was clipped by 3 bases and J by 5 bases; unmatched bases: 5. CDR1 and CDR2 from the germline V gene are SGHTA and FQGTGA. CDR3 loop: CASSFAGLAGKDTQYF. CDR3 nucleotides: TGTGCCAGCAGCTTCGCGGGACTAGCGGGGAAAGATACGCAGTATTTT. Complete variable domain (other parts from reference TRBV7-3 and TRBJ2-3): GAGVSQTPSNKVTEKGKYVELRCDPISGHTALYWYRQSLGQGPEFLIYFQGTGAADDSGLPNDRFFAVRPEGSVSTLKIQRTERGDSAVYLCASSFAGLAGKDTQYFGPGTRLTVL.

A few counts support this clone. The rearrangement links TRBV5-1 to TRBJ2-7; 9 bases map to TRBD1. This CDR3 spans 13 amino acids. The V gene's germline CDR1 is SGHRS and CDR2 YFSETQ. V was pared by 7 bases and J by 3 bases, with 5 bases of the junction left unmatched. CDR3 amino acids: CASSGTGNYEQYF. For the CDR3, the DNA is TGCGCCAGCTCCGGGACAGGGAACTACGAGCAGTACTTC.

The chain employs TRBV5-1 and TRBJ2-6; D ambiguous. This CDR3 region has 15 residues. Per germline, CDR1 SGHRS and CDR2 YFSETQ. V lost 3 bases and J 0 bases, leaving 7 bases between the germline ends. The CDR3 spells CASSYLSSGANVLTF. DNA for the CDR3: TGCGCCAGCAGCTACTTAAGCTCTGGGGCCAACGTCCTGACTTTC.

V and J are TRBV9 and TRBJ2-3, with D possibly being TRBD1 (6 bases). Germline V gene data show CDR1 as SGDLS and CDR2 as YYNGEE. Trimming pared 1 base from V and 2 bases from J, leaving 8 bases between. The CDR3 is 14 residues long. The CDR3 coding sequence is TGTGCCAGCAGCGTACGGGACATCACAGATACGCAGTATTTT. This gives the protein CASSVRDITDTQYF.

This rearrangement joins TRBV19 to TRBJ2-5, with D possibly being TRBD1 (6 bases). V lost 0 bases and J 4 bases, leaving 18 bases between the germline ends. The germline V gene has CDR1 LNHDA and CDR2 SQIVND (reference sequence). This CDR3 has 17 residues. Here the CDR3 reads CASSIDFSTGRGETQYF. DNA of the CDR3: TGTGCCAGTAGTATAGATTTCTCGACAGGTCGAGGAGAGACCCAGTACTTC.

The chain links TRBV28 to TRBJ2-7, with TRBD1 matching over 10 bases. The ends lost 6 bases at V and 3 bases at J; junction bases unmatched: 5. Germline V gene sequence: CDR1 MDHEN, CDR2 SYDVKM. CDR3 length: 14 residues. For the CDR3, the DNA is TGTGCCAGCAGGGTGACAGGGGGCTACTACGAGCAGTACTTC. It encodes CASRVTGGYYEQYF. Full variable domain (remainder filled in from reference TRBV28 and TRBJ2-7): DVKVTQSSRYLVKRTGEKVFLECVQDMDHENMFWYRQDPGLGLRLIYFSYDVKMKEKGDIPEGYSVSREKKERFSLILESASTNQTSMYLCASRVTGGYYEQYFGPGTRLTVT.

On this clone itself: The junction shows a germline mismatch at one end, possibly a read error. The chain uses TRBV30 and TRBJ2-6; perhaps TRBD1 as D (5 bases). Germline lookup yields CDR1 GTSNPN and CDR2 SVGIG (reference sequence). The CDR3 length is 12 residues. The CDR3 DNA reads as TGTGCCTGGAGTCCTGGGGCCAACGGCCTGACTTTC. Residues: CAWSPGANGLTF.

This clone was observed a handful of times. This chain connects TRBV10-3 to TRBJ2-7, with D perhaps matching TRBD2 (6 bases). Trimming pared 10 bases from V and 4 bases from J, leaving 20 bases between. Germline V gives CDR1 ENHRY, CDR2 SYGVKD. The CDR3 covers 14 residues. The CDR3 DNA is TGTGCCAGCCGAAACGGGACTGGATCTTACGAGCAGTACTTC. Protein product: CASRNGTGSYEQYF.

This clone is a singleton in its sample. The chain employs TRBV28 and TRBJ2-1; D is uncertain. CDR1 and CDR2 from the germline V gene are MDHEN and SYDVKM. V lost 2 bases and J lost 0, with 5 bases in between. CDR3 length: 14 residues. CDR3 in amino acids: CASSLLSSYNEQFF. CDR3 nucleotide sequence: TGTGCCAGCAGTTTACTTAGCTCCTACAATGAGCAGTTCTTC.

This clone was observed a few times. V and J are TRBV11-3 and TRBJ2-1; D uncertain. CDR3 length equals 14 residues. Trimming shortened V by 1 base and J by 8 bases, and 12 bases separated the two germline ends. Germline lookup yields CDR1 SGHNT and CDR2 YENEEA. In nucleotides, the CDR3 is TGTGCCAGCAGCTTAGGTCGCTCCTCGGATGAGCAGTTCTTC. As protein: CASSLGRSSDEQFF.

This clone was seen once. This chain links TRBV6-6 with TRBJ1-5; D is possibly TRBD1 (5 bases). Germline assignment: CDR1 MNHNY and CDR2 SVGAGI (reference sequence). Trimming took 5 bases from V and 6 from J, leaving 14 bases between them. The CDR3 has 14 residues. CDR3 amino acids: CASSPLPGGQPQHF. CDR3 nucleotides: TGTGCCAGCAGTCCCCTTCCGGGGGGTCAGCCCCAGCATTTT.

The chain employs TRBV9 and TRBJ2-3; D gene uncertain. Germline V gene sequence: CDR1 SGDLS, CDR2 YYNGEE. CDR3 length equals 13 residues. Trimming removed 4 bases from V and 2 bases from J, with 8 bases in between. The CDR3 protein is CASSPRHTDTQYF. The CDR3 region has the DNA TGTGCCAGCAGCCCGCGGCACACAGATACGCAGTATTTT. Full variable domain (missing parts from reference TRBV9 and TRBJ2-3): DSGVTQTPKHLITATGQRVTLRCSPRSGDLSVYWYQQSLDQGLQFLIQYYNGEERAKGNILERFSAQQFPDLHSELNLSSLELGDSALYFCASSPRHTDTQYFGPGTRLTVL.

V usage is TRBV9 and J usage is TRBJ1-3, with 9 bases that match TRBD1. J gave up 2 bases and V 0 bases, and 6 bases lay outside the gene matches. Germline V CDR1 and CDR2: SGDLS, YYNGEE. The CDR3 has 17 amino acids. CDR3 in amino acids: CASSVGGQGFAGNTIYF. As DNA, the CDR3 is TGTGCCAGCAGCGTAGGGGGACAGGGATTCGCTGGAAACACCATATATTTT.

The chain carries TRBV10-3 and TRBJ2-7; 8 bases are a match to TRBD1. The germline gives CDR1 ENHRY, CDR2 SYGVKD. V shed 8 bases, J shed 7 bases, and the junction held 13 bases outside the gene matches. CDR3 length equals 14 residues. Here the CDR3 reads CAIGAGGPIGEQYF. The DNA for the CDR3 is TGTGCCATCGGCGCAGGGGGCCCCATAGGTGAGCAGTACTTC.

The chain joins TRBV19 to TRBJ2-1; 8 bases align to TRBD1. CDR1 is LNHDA, CDR2 SQIVND, per germline (reference sequence). With V trimmed by 6 bases and J by 0 bases, 4 bases remained unmatched. The CDR3 is made up of 15 amino acids. CDR3 bases: TGTGCCAGTAGCCGGGACAGGAGCTCCTACAATGAGCAGTTCTTC. This gives the protein CASSRDRSSYNEQFF. The full variable domain, with the rest looked up from reference TRBV19 and TRBJ2-1, is DGGITQSPKYLFRKEGQNVTLSCEQNLNHDAMYWYRQDPGQGLRLIYYSQIVNDFQKGDIAEGYSVSREKKESFPLTVTSAQKNPTAFYLCASSRDRSSYNEQFFGPGTRLTVL.

The J gene is TRBJ1-3, the V gene TRBV23-1, with TRBD1 identical over 7 bases. TRBV23-1 is given ORF status, its function remaining uncertain. The CDR3 sequence is 17 residues long. With V trimmed by 0 bases and J by 0 bases, 5 bases remained unmatched. CDR3 protein: CASSQSTGLGSGNTIYF. Here the CDR3 DNA reads TGCGCCAGCAGTCAATCGACAGGGCTGGGCTCTGGAAACACCATATATTTT.

The chain employs TRBV7-8 and TRBJ1-5; the D is unclear. The V end was cut by 5 bases, the J end by 4 bases, with 9 bases between. The germline V gene has CDR1 SGHVS and CDR2 FQNEAQ. The CDR3 sequence is 13 residues long. The CDR3, as DNA: TGTGCCAGCAGCACCGCCGGGAATCAGCCCCAGCATTTT. Translated: CASSTAGNQPQHF.

The chain carries TRBV27 and TRBJ2-7; TRBD1 agrees at 7 bases. The junction had 1 base not matched to a gene; V was cut back by 3 bases and J by 2 bases. CDR1 is MNHEY, CDR2 SMNVEV, per germline (reference sequence). The CDR3 is 13 residues long. CDR3 residues: CASSLGTAYEQYF. The CDR3 nucleotides read TGTGCCAGCAGTTTGGGGACAGCCTACGAGCAGTACTTC.

V usage is TRBV7-9 and J usage is TRBJ2-5; TRBD2 aligns across 14 bases. V lost 5 bases to trimming and J lost 5 bases; unmatched junction nucleotides: 7. The CDR3 covers 16 residues. CDR1 and CDR2 from the germline V gene are SEHNR and FQNEAQ (reference sequence). The CDR3 coding sequence is TGTGCCAGCAGCCCCCGACTAGCGGGAGGGCTGGAGACCCAGTACTTC. Protein sequence: CASSPRLAGGLETQYF.

CDR3 in DNA: TGCGCCAGCAGCCAGGGCGGGGGGGTAGCGGGTAACAATGAGCAGTTCTTC. Protein product: CASSQGGGVAGNNEQFF. This chain connects TRBV4-3 to TRBJ2-1, with 9 positions matching TRBD2. Germline V gene sequence: CDR1 LGHNA, CDR2 YSLEER. The CDR3 has 17 amino acids. Trimming removed 3 bases from V and 5 bases from J; junction bases left unmatched: 11.

The gene calls are TRBV4-2 and TRBJ2-3; D gene unclear. Per germline, CDR1 LGHNA and CDR2 YNFKEQ. This CDR3 is built from 14 residues. With 0 bases removed from V and 3 bases from J, the gap between germline ends came to 7 bases. The CDR3, as DNA: TGTGCCAGCAGCCAAGATCGGTGGACAGATACGCAGTATTTT. Encoded protein: CASSQDRWTDTQYF.

The chain recombines TRBV4-3 with TRBJ2-1; maybe TRBD2 (6 bases). Trimming removed 0 bases at V and 0 bases at J, with 9 bases between. This CDR3 has 16 amino acids. The germline gives CDR1 LGHNA, CDR2 YSLEER. CDR3 loop: CASSQDRESSYNEQFF. The CDR3 DNA follows: TGCGCCAGCAGCCAAGATCGGGAGAGCTCCTACAATGAGCAGTTCTTC.

The chain carries TRBV27 and TRBJ2-3; TRBD2 aligns across 11 bases. The CDR3 has 15 residues. With 6 bases clipped from V and 7 bases from J, the junction kept 9 bases outside the gene matches. Germline values: CDR1 MNHEY, CDR2 SMNVEV (reference sequence). The CDR3 spells CASRTAGTSGYTQYF. DNA for the CDR3: TGTGCCAGCAGAACTGCCGGGACTAGCGGCTATACGCAGTATTTT.

This clone was recorded only once. The V call is TRBV5-8, the J call TRBJ2-5; 8 nucleotides agree with TRBD1. This CDR3 comprises 14 residues. The germline CDR1 and CDR2 sequences are SGHTS and YDEGEE. After removal of 5 bases from V and 4 bases from J, the junction contained 7 bases not matched to a gene. The CDR3 DNA reads TGTGCCAGCAGTATGGGGACAGGAGGAGAGACCCAGTACTTC. As protein: CASSMGTGGETQYF.